The T cell receptor (beta chain) under discussion was sequenced for a study of Ad26.COV2.S vaccination and SARS-CoV-2 variants. Turning to the study itself: Ad26.COV2.S given intramuscularly, once or twice 56 days apart.

General study results and limits: Responses of T cells in total may have been underestimated by the TCR breadth and depth analyses.

Sequenced by immunoSEQ multiplex PCR; TCRdb stores in-frame clones only, minus some. The profile covers some 460,000 clones, with 89% appearing a single time and more than 1.5% taken by the ten largest. Treatment of the sample: about 20 received Ad26.COV2.S at low or high dose, single or two shots; about five received placebo; per-sample allocation not given. Sampling was done on day 63 after the first vaccine or placebo injection. Wuhan-strain spike was delivered by a replication-incompetent Ad26 vector. This CDR3 comprises 15 residues. J was trimmed by 5 bases and V by 2 bases; bases with no gene match: 6. Germline lookup yields CDR1 SGDLS and CDR2 YYNGEE. A remark on this clone: Its antigen is currently unknown.

The chain has TRBV9 and TRBJ2-1; 8 nucleotides align to TRBD1. This receptor was taken from a person aged 18-60 years who received the Ad26.COV2.S COVID-19 vaccine or a placebo. The sequences come from peripheral blood, collected in a trial of Ad26.COV2.S vaccine versus placebo. The CDR3 protein is CASSVGTGANNEQFF. As DNA, the CDR3 is TGTGCCAGCAGCGTGGGGACAGGTGCTAACAATGAGCAGTTCTTC.